The present TCR beta chain was sequenced within a study of cytomegalovirus exposure and HLA in healthy donors. The wider study: Sequencing of roughly 180 million T cells in an earlier analysis found 100 million to 140 million unique TCR beta sequences. Study-wide findings and caveats: Judged likely to be a sequencing artifact was a cluster of highly shared sequence variants. One variant, a missense change in DCLRE1C, was linked in a later analysis to TCR beta V- and J-gene trimming. Immune exposure was documented only through CMV serostatus.

The PCR had 60 Vbeta and 13 Jbeta primers. TCRdb keeps only in-frame clones here, not all; method: immunoSEQ multiplex PCR. The top ten clones hold around 4.7% of a sample with 75,000 to 80,000 clones, around two thirds of them seen once. Regarding this clone: As yet, its antigen is unknown.

This CDR3 region has 16 residues. The junction had 11 bases not matched to a gene; V was cut back by 3 bases and J by 2 bases. Per the germline V gene, CDR1 is SGHDT and CDR2 is YYEEEE. This sequence originates from a man aged 60 to 69 in good health and CMV-seropositive. Sample: PBMCs. The gene calls are TRBV5-6 and TRBJ2-7, with 7 bases identical to TRBD1. The CDR3 loop is CASSSSTGTVPYEQYF. The CDR3 DNA reads as TGTGCCAGCAGCTCTTCGACAGGGACGGTGCCCTACGAGCAGTACTTC.